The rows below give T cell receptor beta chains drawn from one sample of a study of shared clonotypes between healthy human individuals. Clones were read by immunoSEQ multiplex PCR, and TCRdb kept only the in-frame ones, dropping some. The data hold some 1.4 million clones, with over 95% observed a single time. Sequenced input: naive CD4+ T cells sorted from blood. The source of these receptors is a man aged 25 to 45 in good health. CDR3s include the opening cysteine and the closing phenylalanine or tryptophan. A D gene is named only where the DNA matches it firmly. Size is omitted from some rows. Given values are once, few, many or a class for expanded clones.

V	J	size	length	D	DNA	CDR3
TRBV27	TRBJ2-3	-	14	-	TGTGCCAGCAAACCCACCCTGAGCACAGATACGCAGTATTTT	CASKPTLSTDTQYF
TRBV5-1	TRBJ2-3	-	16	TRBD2	TGCGCCAGCAGCTTGGGATCTAGCGGGTCAGGGGATACGCAGTATTTT	CASSLGSSGSGDTQYF
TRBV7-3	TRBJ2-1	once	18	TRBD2	TGTGCCAGCAGCTTATATCATCTAGCGGGAGGGGGTAGTAATGAGCAGTTCTTC	CASSLYHLAGGGSNEQFF
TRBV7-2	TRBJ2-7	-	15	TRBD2	TGTGCCAGCAGCTTAGAGGCTAGCGGGACCTACGAGCAGTACTTC	CASSLEASGTYEQYF
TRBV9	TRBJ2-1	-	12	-	TGTGCCAGCAGCGTATACGTCGGGGAGCAGTTCTTC	CASSVYVGEQFF
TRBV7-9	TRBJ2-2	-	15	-	TGTGCCAGCAGCTTAGCGAGGGCAAACACCGGGGAGCTGTTTTTT	CASSLARANTGELFF
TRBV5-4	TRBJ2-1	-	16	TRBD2	TGTGCCAGCAGCTTTCCAAGCGGGAGTATGTCGGATGAGCAGTTCTTC	CASSFPSGSMSDEQFF
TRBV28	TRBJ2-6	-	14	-	TGTGCCAGCAGTTTCCTGTCTGGGGCCAACGTCCTGACTTTC	CASSFLSGANVLTF
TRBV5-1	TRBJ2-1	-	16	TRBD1	TGCGCCAGCAGCCATAGTCCCCAGGGGGAGAACAATGAGCAGTTCTTC	CASSHSPQGENNEQFF
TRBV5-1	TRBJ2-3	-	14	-	TGCGCCAGCAGCTTGGGAGACACTACGAGTACGCAGTATTTT	CASSLGDTTSTQYF
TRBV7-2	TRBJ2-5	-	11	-	TGTGCCAGCAGCTCCCAAGAGACCCAGTACTTC	CASSSQETQYF
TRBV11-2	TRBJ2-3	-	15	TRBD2	TGTGCCAGCAGCAGCATACTAGCGGGAGACGATACGCAGTATTTT	CASSSILAGDDTQYF
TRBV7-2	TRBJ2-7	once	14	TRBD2	TGTGCCAGCAGCCCAGCGGGAAACGGGTACGAGCAGTACTTC	CASSPAGNGYEQYF
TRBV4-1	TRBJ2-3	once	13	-	TGCGCCAGCAGCCTCCAAGTCGTAGGTACGCAGTATTTT	CASSLQVVGTQYF
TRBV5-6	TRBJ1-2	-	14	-	TGTGCCAGCAGCTTGGTCACAGGAAAATATGGCTACACCTTC	CASSLVTGKYGYTF
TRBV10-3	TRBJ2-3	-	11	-	TGTGCCATCAGTGAGGCAGATACGCAGTATTTT	CAISEADTQYF
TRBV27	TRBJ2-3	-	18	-	TGTGCCAGCAGTTCAGCCTGGACCGGGCGGGGTGGCACAGATACGCAGTATTTT	CASSSAWTGRGGTDTQYF
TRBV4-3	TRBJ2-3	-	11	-	TGCGCCAGTCAGGGAATCGATACGCAGTATTTT	CASQGIDTQYF
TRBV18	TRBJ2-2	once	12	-	TGTGCCAGCTCACCGAGATCTGGGGAGCTGTTTTTT	CASSPRSGELFF
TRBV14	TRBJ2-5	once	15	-	TGTGCCAGCAGCTCACAGCGAGCGAACCAAGAGACCCAGTACTTC	CASSSQRANQETQYF
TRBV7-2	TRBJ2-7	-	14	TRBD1	TGTGCCAGCATCCGGGACAGAGCTTCCTACGAGCAGTACTTC	CASIRDRASYEQYF
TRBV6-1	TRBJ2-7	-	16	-	TGTGCCAGCAGTGACCCCAGCAGGGTTGGAAGCTACGAGCAGTACTTC	CASSDPSRVGSYEQYF
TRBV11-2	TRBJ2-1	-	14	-	TGTGCCAGCAGCTTAGGTCTAGCTATTGATGAGCAGTTCTTC	CASSLGLAIDEQFF
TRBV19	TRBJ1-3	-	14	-	TGTGCCAGTACCCTGGGAACAGCCGGAAACACCATATATTTT	CASTLGTAGNTIYF